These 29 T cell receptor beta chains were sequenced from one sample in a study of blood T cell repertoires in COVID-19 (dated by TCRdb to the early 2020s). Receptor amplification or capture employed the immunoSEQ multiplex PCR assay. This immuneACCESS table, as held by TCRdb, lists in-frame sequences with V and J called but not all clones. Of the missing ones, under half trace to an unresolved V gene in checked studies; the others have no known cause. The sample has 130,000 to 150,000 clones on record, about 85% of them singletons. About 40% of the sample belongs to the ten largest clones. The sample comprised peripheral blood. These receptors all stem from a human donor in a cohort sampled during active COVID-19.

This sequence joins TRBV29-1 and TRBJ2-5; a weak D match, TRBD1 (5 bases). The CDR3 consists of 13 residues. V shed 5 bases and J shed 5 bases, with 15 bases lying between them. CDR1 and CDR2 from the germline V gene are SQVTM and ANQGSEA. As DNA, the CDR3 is TGCAGCGTTATTGAGCCAGGGCGGGAGACCCAGTACTTC. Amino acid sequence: CSVIEPGRETQYF.

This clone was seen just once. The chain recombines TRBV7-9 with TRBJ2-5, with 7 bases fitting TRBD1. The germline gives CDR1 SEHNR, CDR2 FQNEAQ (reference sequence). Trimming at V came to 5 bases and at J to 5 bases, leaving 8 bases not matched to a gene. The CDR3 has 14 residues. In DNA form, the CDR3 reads TGTGCCAGCAGCCAGACAGGGCCGGGGGAGACCCAGTACTTC. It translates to CASSQTGPGETQYF. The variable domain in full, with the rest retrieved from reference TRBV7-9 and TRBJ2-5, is DTGVSQNPRHKITKRGQNVTFRCDPISEHNRLYWYRQTLGQGPEFLTYFQNEAQLEKSRLLSDRFSAERPKGSFSTLEIQRTEQGDSAMYLCASSQTGPGETQYFGPGTRLLVL.

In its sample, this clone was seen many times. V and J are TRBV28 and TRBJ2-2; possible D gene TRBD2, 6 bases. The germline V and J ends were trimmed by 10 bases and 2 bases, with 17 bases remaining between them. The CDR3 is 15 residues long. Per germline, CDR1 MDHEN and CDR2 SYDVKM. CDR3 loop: CATRRGGDNTGELFF. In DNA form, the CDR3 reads TGTGCCACTCGGCGGGGCGGGGATAACACCGGGGAGCTGTTTTTT.

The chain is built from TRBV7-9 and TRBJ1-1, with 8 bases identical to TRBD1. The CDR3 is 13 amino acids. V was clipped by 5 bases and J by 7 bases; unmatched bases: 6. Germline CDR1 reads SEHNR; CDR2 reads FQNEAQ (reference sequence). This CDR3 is CASSAGQVLEAFF. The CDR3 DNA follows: TGTGCCAGCAGCGCGGGACAGGTCCTTGAAGCTTTCTTT.

The CDR3 reads CASSTSLTGWGSPLHF. The DNA for the CDR3 is TGTGCCAGCAGCACTAGCCTGACAGGGTGGGGGTCACCCCTCCACTTT. The chain combines TRBV7-2 with TRBJ1-6, with 7 positions matching TRBD1. Germline lookup yields CDR1 SGHTA and CDR2 FQGNSA. This CDR3 is built from 16 residues. The junction had 14 bases not matched to a gene; V was cut back by 5 bases and J by 10 bases.

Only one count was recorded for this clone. CDR3 nucleotide sequence: TGCAGTGCTAGTTCCCACGTTTGGGGCCCAGAGACCCAGTACTTC. Residues: CSASSHVWGPETQYF. The J gene is TRBJ2-5, the V gene TRBV20-1; tentative D call: TRBD1 (5 bases). The ends were cut back, 3 bases at V and 4 bases at J, with 18 bases in the middle. The CDR3 has 15 residues. CDR1 is DFQATT, CDR2 SNEGSKA, per germline (reference sequence).

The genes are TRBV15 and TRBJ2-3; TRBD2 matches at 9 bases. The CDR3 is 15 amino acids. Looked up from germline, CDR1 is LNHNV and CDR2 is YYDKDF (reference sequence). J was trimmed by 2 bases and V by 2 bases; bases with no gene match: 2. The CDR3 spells CATSRLAGPTDTQYF. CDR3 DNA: TGTGCCACCAGCAGACTAGCGGGGCCCACAGATACGCAGTATTTT.

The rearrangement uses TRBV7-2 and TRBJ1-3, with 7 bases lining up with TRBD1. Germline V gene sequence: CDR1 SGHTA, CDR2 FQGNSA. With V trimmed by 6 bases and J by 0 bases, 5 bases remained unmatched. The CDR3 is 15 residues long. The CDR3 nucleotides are TGTGCCAGCAGTTTTGACAGGGACTCTGGAAACACCATATATTTT. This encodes CASSFDRDSGNTIYF.

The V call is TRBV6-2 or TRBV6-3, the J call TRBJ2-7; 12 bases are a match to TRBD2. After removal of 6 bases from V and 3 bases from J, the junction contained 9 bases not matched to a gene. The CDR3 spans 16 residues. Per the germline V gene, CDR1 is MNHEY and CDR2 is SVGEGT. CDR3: CASSPYPSGGDYEQYF. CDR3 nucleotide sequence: TGTGCCAGCAGCCCCTATCCTAGCGGGGGGGACTACGAGCAGTACTTC.

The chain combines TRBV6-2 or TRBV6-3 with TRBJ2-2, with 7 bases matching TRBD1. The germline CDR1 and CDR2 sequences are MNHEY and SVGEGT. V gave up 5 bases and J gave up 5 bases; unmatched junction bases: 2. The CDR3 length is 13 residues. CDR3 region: CASSGTDTGELFF. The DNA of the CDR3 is TGTGCCAGCAGTGGGACAGATACCGGGGAGCTGTTTTTT.

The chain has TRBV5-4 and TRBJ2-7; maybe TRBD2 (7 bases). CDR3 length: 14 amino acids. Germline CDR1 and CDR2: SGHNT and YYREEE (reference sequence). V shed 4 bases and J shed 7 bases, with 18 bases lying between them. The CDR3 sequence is CASSEAGGRREQYF. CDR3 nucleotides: TGTGCCAGCAGCGAAGCCGGGGGGCGTAGAGAGCAGTACTTC.

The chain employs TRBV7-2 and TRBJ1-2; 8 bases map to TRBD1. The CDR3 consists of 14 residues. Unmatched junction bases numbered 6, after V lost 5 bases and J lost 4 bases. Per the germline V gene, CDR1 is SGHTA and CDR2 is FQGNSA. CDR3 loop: CASSQDRVSYGYTF. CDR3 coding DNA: TGTGCCAGCAGCCAGGACAGGGTCAGCTATGGCTACACCTTC.

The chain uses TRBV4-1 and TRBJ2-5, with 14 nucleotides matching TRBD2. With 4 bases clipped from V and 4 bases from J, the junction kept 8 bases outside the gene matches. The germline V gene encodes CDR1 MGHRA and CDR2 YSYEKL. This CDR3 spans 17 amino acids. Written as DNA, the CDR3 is TGCGCCAGCAGCCTAAGACTAGCGGGGGGGTTAGGAGAGACCCAGTACTTC. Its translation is CASSLRLAGGLGETQYF.

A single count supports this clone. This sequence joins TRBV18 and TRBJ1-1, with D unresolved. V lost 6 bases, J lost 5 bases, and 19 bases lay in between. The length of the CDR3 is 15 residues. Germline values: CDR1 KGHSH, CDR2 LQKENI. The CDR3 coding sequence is TGTGCCAGCTCCCCCCAGCAGGCCTCCAAGACTGAAGCTTTCTTT. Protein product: CASSPQQASKTEAFF. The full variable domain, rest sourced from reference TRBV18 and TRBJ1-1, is NAGVMQNPRHLVRRRGQEARLRCSPMKGHSHVYWYRQLPEEGLKFMVYLQKENIIDESGMPKERFSAEFPKEGPSILRIQQVVRGDSAAYFCASSPQQASKTEAFFGQGTRLTVV.

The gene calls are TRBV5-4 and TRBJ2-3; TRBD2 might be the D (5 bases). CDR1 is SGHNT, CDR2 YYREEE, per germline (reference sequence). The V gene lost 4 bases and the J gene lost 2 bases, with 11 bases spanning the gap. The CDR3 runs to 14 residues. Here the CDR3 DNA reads TGTGCCAGCAGCCCGGACGGGGTCACAGATACGCAGTATTTT. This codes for CASSPDGVTDTQYF.

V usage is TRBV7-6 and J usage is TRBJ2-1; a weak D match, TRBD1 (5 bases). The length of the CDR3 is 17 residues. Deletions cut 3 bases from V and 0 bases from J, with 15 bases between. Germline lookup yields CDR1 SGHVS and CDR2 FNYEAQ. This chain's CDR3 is CASSLGVTDSSYNEQFF. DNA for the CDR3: TGTGCCAGCAGCTTGGGTGTGACAGACAGCTCCTACAATGAGCAGTTCTTC.

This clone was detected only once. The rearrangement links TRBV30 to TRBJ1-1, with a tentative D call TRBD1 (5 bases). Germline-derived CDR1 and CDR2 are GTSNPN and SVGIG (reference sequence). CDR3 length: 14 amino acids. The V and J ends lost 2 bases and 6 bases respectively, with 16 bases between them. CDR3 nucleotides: TGTGCCTGGAGTACCGCGGGGCAGTTGGCTGAAGCTTTCTTT. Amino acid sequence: CAWSTAGQLAEAFF. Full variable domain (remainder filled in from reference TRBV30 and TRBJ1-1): SQTIHQWPATLVQPVGSPLSLECTVEGTSNPNLYWYRQAAGRGLQLLFYSVGIGQISSEVPQNLSASRPQDRQFILSSKKLLLSDSGFYLCAWSTAGQLAEAFFGQGTRLTVV.

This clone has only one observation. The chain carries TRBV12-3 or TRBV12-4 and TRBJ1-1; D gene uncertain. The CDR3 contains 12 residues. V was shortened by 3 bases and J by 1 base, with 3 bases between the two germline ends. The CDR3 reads CASSLRNTEAFF. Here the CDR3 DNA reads TGTGCCAGCAGTTTGCGGAACACTGAAGCTTTCTTT.

CDR3 sequence reads: CSVGQLNTEAFF. The CDR3 region has the DNA TGCAGCGTTGGACAGTTGAACACTGAAGCTTTCTTT. The rearrangement links TRBV29-1 to TRBJ1-1; TRBD1 is a possible D gene (5 bases). The V gene's germline CDR1 is SQVTM and CDR2 ANQGSEA. This CDR3 has 12 amino acids. V shed 4 bases and J shed 0 bases, with 6 bases lying between them.

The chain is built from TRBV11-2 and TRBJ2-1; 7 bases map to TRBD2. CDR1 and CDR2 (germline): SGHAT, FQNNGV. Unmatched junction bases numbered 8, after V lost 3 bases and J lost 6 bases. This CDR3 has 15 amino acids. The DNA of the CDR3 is TGTGCCAGCAGCTTTTCGACTAGCTCCATCAATGAGCAGTTCTTC. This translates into CASSFSTSSINEQFF.

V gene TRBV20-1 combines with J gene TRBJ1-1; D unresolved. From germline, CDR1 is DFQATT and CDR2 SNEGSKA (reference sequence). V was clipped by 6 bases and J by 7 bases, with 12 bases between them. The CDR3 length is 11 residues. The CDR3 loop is CSAKEAGEAFF. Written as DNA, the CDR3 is TGCAGTGCCAAGGAGGCGGGTGAAGCTTTCTTT.

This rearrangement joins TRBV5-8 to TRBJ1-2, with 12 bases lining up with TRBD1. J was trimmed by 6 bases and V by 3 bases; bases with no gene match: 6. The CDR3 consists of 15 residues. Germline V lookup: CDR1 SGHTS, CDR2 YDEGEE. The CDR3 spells CASSWDRGRADGYTF. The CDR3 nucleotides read TGTGCCAGCAGCTGGGACAGGGGGCGTGCGGATGGCTACACCTTC.

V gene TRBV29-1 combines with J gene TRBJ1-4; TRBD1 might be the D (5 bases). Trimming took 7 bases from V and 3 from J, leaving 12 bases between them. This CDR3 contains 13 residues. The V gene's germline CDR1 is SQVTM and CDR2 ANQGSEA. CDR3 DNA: TGCAGCGGTTCCCGGGGGGCTAATGAAAAACTGTTTTTT. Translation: CSGSRGANEKLFF. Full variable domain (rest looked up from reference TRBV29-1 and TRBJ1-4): SAVISQKPSRDICQRGTSLTIQCQVDSQVTMMFWYRQQPGQSLTLIATANQGSEATYESGFVIDKFPISRPNLTFSTLTVSNMSPEDSSIYLCSGSRGANEKLFFGSGTQLSVL.

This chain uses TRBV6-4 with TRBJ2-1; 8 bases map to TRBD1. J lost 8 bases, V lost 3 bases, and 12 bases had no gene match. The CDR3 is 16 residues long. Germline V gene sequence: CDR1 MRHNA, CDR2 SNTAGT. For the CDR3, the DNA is TGTGCCAGCAGTGATGGTTCAGGGACAGGCGGCGATGAGCAGTTCTTC. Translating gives CASSDGSGTGGDEQFF.

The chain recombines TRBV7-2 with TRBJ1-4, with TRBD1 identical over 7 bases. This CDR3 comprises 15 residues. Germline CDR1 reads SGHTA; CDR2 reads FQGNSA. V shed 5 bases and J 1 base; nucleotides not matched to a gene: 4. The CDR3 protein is CASSLNRGTNEKLFF. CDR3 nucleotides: TGTGCCAGCAGCCTGAACAGGGGAACTAATGAAAAACTGTTTTTT.

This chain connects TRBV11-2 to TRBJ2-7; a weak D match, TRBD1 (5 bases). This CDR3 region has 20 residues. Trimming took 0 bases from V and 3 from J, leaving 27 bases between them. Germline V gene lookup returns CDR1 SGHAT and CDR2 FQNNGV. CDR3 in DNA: TGTGCCAGCAGCTTAGATCAGTATCTACCGGACACCCTAATGAACTACGAGCAGTACTTC. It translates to CASSLDQYLPDTLMNYEQYF.

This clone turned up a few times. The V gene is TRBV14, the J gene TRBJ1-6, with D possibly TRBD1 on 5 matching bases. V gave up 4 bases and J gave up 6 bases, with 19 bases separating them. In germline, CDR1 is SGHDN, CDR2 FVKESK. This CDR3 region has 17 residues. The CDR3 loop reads CASSRLSGYPSNSPLHF. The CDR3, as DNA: TGTGCCAGCAGCCGCCTTTCAGGGTACCCAAGTAATTCACCCCTCCACTTT.

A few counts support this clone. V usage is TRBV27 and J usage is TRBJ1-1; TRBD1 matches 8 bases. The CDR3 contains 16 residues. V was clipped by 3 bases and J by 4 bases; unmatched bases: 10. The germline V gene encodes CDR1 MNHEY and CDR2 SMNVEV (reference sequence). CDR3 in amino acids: CASSFLSGTGGTEAFF. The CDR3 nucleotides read TGTGCCAGCAGTTTTCTCTCCGGGACAGGCGGCACTGAAGCTTTCTTT.

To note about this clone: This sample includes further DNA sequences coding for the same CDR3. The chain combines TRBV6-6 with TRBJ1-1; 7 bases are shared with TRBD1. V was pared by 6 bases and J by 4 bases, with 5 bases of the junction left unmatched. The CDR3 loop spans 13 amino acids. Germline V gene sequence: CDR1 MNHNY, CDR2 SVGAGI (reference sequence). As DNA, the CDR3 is TGTGCCAGCAGCCCGACAGGGAGCACTGAAGCTTTCTTT. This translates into CASSPTGSTEAFF.